This T cell receptor beta chain was profiled in a study of cytomegalovirus exposure and HLA in healthy donors. Study details: Prior work identified more than 90 million unique TCR beta sequences in some 180 million T cells.

The germline V gene has CDR1 MNHNS and CDR2 SASEGT. This CDR3 spans 16 amino acids. Trimming removed 1 base from V and 2 bases from J; junction bases left unmatched: 4. As to this clone: Its antigen is not identified.

The PCR used 60 Vbeta and 13 Jbeta primers. Sequencing used immunoSEQ multiplex PCR; TCRdb keeps in-frame clones, though not all of them. This sample yields under 200,000 clones, of which 82% are seen a single time; less than 1% belongs to the top ten. Study results and limitations: Later analysis revealed greater clonal expansion in HLA-associated TCR beta chains than in equally common others. Reports showed the classifier diagnosing cytomegalovirus status with high specificity and sensitivity. A later analysis showed TCR association rates differing by HLA locus, peaking at DRB1 and lowest at HLA-C.

Sequenced material: PBMCs. The chain recombines TRBV6-1 with TRBJ2-3; TRBD2 agrees at 9 bases. The clonotype comes from a girl under 10 years old in good health and CMV-seropositive. The CDR3 loop is CASSEGGGGPTDTQYF. The CDR3 DNA sequence: TGTGCCAGCAGTGAAGGCGGGGGGGGGCCCACAGATACGCAGTATTTT.